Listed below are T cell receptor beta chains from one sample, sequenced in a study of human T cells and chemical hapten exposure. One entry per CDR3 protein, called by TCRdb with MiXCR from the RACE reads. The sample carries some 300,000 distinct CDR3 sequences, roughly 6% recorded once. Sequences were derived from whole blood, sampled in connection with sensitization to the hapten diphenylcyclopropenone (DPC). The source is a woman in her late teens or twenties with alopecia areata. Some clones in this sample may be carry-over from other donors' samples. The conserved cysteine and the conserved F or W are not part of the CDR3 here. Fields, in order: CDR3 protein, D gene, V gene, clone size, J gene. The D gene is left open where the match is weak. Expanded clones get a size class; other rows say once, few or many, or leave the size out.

CDR3 protein: ASSQEGGGQPQH
D gene: .
V gene: TRBV4-2
clone size: many
J gene: TRBJ1-5

CDR3 protein: ASGTGVANEKLF
D gene: TRBD1
V gene: TRBV12-5
clone size: .
J gene: TRBJ1-4

CDR3 protein: ASSLYRESYEQY
D gene: .
V gene: TRBV7-7
clone size: few
J gene: TRBJ2-7

CDR3 protein: ASSLGTGSSPLH
D gene: TRBD1
V gene: TRBV5-6
clone size: few
J gene: TRBJ1-6

CDR3 protein: ASSLTAPGNSPLH
D gene: .
V gene: TRBV6-2/TRBV6-3
clone size: many
J gene: TRBJ1-6

CDR3 protein: ASSGEYASYGYT
D gene: .
V gene: TRBV2
clone size: .
J gene: TRBJ1-2

CDR3 protein: ASSQDLDRGIEQPQH
D gene: TRBD1
V gene: TRBV4-3
clone size: .
J gene: TRBJ1-5

CDR3 protein: ASSSPLGGANSPLH
D gene: .
V gene: TRBV27
clone size: .
J gene: TRBJ1-6

CDR3 protein: ASSLDPGRWQETQY
D gene: .
V gene: TRBV5-1
clone size: few
J gene: TRBJ2-5

CDR3 protein: ASSQVSLGYT
D gene: .
V gene: TRBV3-1
clone size: .
J gene: TRBJ1-2

CDR3 protein: ASREASGGHRSYNEQF
D gene: TRBD2
V gene: TRBV6-1
clone size: many
J gene: TRBJ2-1

CDR3 protein: ATSTLNSPLH
D gene: .
V gene: TRBV15
clone size: few
J gene: TRBJ1-6

CDR3 protein: ASNRDRAYNEQF
D gene: TRBD1
V gene: TRBV6-6
clone size: many
J gene: TRBJ2-1

CDR3 protein: ASRESLGGEQPQH
D gene: .
V gene: TRBV6-1
clone size: few
J gene: TRBJ1-5

CDR3 protein: ASSQDGALGSNQPQH
D gene: .
V gene: TRBV4-1
clone size: many
J gene: TRBJ1-5

CDR3 protein: AISEREGYGYT
D gene: .
V gene: TRBV10-3
clone size: few
J gene: TRBJ1-2

CDR3 protein: ASSYSRGKAEAF
D gene: TRBD1
V gene: TRBV6-5
clone size: many
J gene: TRBJ1-1

CDR3 protein: ASSELKVLYNEQF
D gene: .
V gene: TRBV6-1
clone size: many
J gene: TRBJ2-1

CDR3 protein: ASSADQYEQY
D gene: .
V gene: TRBV7-2
clone size: many
J gene: TRBJ2-7

CDR3 protein: ASSLIHGVQEAF
D gene: .
V gene: TRBV7-3
clone size: few
J gene: TRBJ1-1

CDR3 protein: ATSRDSVREFRLLAKNIQY
D gene: .
V gene: TRBV15
clone size: few
J gene: TRBJ2-4

CDR3 protein: SARDQGSTDTQY
D gene: .
V gene: TRBV20-1
clone size: many
J gene: TRBJ2-3

CDR3 protein: ASSLSARDTETQY
D gene: .
V gene: TRBV27
clone size: .
J gene: TRBJ2-5

CDR3 protein: ASSLRQYTEAF
D gene: .
V gene: TRBV27
clone size: .
J gene: TRBJ1-1

CDR3 protein: ASRQGTPGRELF
D gene: .
V gene: TRBV6-5
clone size: many
J gene: TRBJ2-2

CDR3 protein: ASSLIQPGGIYGYT
D gene: TRBD1
V gene: TRBV7-9
clone size: .
J gene: TRBJ1-2

CDR3 protein: ASRQDKVYGYT
D gene: .
V gene: TRBV6-5
clone size: many
J gene: TRBJ1-2

CDR3 protein: ASIRSHLLSGANVLT
D gene: .
V gene: TRBV6-6
clone size: many
J gene: TRBJ2-6

CDR3 protein: ASSLVVDITGNTIY
D gene: .
V gene: TRBV7-9
clone size: .
J gene: TRBJ1-3

CDR3 protein: ASRGGGASNEQF
D gene: TRBD2
V gene: TRBV12-3/TRBV12-4
clone size: .
J gene: TRBJ2-1

CDR3 protein: ASSKLAGGEQF
D gene: TRBD2
V gene: TRBV19
clone size: many
J gene: TRBJ2-1

CDR3 protein: ASSLMGQGESPLH
D gene: .
V gene: TRBV7-3
clone size: .
J gene: TRBJ1-6

CDR3 protein: ASSLRVGEQY
D gene: .
V gene: TRBV13
clone size: many
J gene: TRBJ2-7

CDR3 protein: ASSSYARGANDQPQH
D gene: .
V gene: TRBV7-8
clone size: .
J gene: TRBJ1-5

CDR3 protein: ATSRDLRAGGGTEAF
D gene: .
V gene: TRBV15
clone size: .
J gene: TRBJ1-1

CDR3 protein: ATGMGRNGYI
D gene: .
V gene: TRBV25-1
clone size: once
J gene: TRBJ1-2

CDR3 protein: ASSYPRLAKNIQY
D gene: .
V gene: TRBV6-2/TRBV6-3
clone size: few
J gene: TRBJ2-4

CDR3 protein: ASSNESPLH
D gene: .
V gene: TRBV5-8
clone size: few
J gene: TRBJ1-6

CDR3 protein: ASRMRGASTDTQY
D gene: .
V gene: TRBV2
clone size: few
J gene: TRBJ2-3

CDR3 protein: ASSGDSSGANVLT
D gene: TRBD1
V gene: TRBV2
clone size: .
J gene: TRBJ2-6

CDR3 protein: ASSRYEAF
D gene: .
V gene: TRBV28
clone size: many
J gene: TRBJ1-1

CDR3 protein: ASSGTETAYEQY
D gene: .
V gene: TRBV6-1
clone size: few
J gene: TRBJ2-7

CDR3 protein: ASSRTSGDLMETQY
D gene: TRBD2
V gene: TRBV4-2
clone size: .
J gene: TRBJ2-5

CDR3 protein: ASSYSRATGANVLT
D gene: .
V gene: TRBV6-5
clone size: many
J gene: TRBJ2-6

CDR3 protein: ASSLVGGGNQPQH
D gene: .
V gene: TRBV7-8
clone size: many
J gene: TRBJ1-5

CDR3 protein: ASSIDWDTGELF
D gene: .
V gene: TRBV19
clone size: .
J gene: TRBJ2-2

CDR3 protein: ASSPWTSGSYNEQF
D gene: TRBD2
V gene: TRBV5-1
clone size: .
J gene: TRBJ2-1

CDR3 protein: ASSYHSRGTTLSNQPQH
D gene: .
V gene: TRBV6-2/TRBV6-3
clone size: many
J gene: TRBJ1-5

CDR3 protein: SASGGSSTDTQY
D gene: .
V gene: TRBV20-1
clone size: many
J gene: TRBJ2-3

CDR3 protein: ASSPSARGSHGYT
D gene: .
V gene: TRBV3-1
clone size: few
J gene: TRBJ1-2

CDR3 protein: ASSSSTEQF
D gene: .
V gene: TRBV7-9
clone size: few
J gene: TRBJ2-1

CDR3 protein: ASSQDRDRVNEQF
D gene: TRBD1
V gene: TRBV3-1
clone size: .
J gene: TRBJ2-1

CDR3 protein: ASSLARGRGIKNEQF
D gene: .
V gene: TRBV7-2
clone size: many
J gene: TRBJ2-1

CDR3 protein: ASSLKGQWSGANVLT
D gene: TRBD1
V gene: TRBV7-9
clone size: few
J gene: TRBJ2-6

CDR3 protein: SATDREGAF
D gene: TRBD1
V gene: TRBV20-1
clone size: many
J gene: TRBJ1-1

CDR3 protein: ASSWSQTGAKNIQY
D gene: .
V gene: TRBV6-2/TRBV6-3
clone size: many
J gene: TRBJ2-4

CDR3 protein: ASSASGVDTQY
D gene: TRBD2
V gene: TRBV9
clone size: .
J gene: TRBJ2-3